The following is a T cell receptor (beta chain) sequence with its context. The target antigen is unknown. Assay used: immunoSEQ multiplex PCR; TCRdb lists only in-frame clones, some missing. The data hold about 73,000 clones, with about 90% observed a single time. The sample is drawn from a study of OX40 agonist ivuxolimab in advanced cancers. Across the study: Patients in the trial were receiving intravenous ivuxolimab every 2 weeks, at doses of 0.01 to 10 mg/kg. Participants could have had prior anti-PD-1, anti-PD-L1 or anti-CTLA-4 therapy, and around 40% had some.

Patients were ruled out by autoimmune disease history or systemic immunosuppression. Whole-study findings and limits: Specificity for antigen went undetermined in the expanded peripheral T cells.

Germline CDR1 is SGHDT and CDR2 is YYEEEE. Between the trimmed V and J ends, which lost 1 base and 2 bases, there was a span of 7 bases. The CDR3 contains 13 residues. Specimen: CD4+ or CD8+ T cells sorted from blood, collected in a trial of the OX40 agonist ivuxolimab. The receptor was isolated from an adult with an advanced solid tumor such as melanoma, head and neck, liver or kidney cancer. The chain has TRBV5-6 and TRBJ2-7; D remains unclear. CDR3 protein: CASSLPPTYEQYF. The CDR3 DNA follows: TGTGCCAGCAGCTTGCCCCCTACCTACGAGCAGTACTTC.